A single sample gave rise to the 27 T cell receptor beta chains below, sequenced in a study of T cells in tuberculosis. Thawed, overnight-rested PBMC were stained with GMM-loaded CD1B tetramer, viability dye and anti-CD3, then sorted. CD1B tetramers were loaded with Rhodococcus equi-derived C32 glucose monomycolate. Produced via immunoSEQ multiplex PCR; TCRdb's table is partial and in-frame only. The table has approximately 88,000 clones, just over 90% seen once. Specimen: CD1b-GMM tetramer-negative cells sorted from PBMCs. Every receptor here comes from an adult woman with latent tuberculosis.

The V gene is TRBV5-6, the J gene TRBJ1-5; D gene unclear. CDR1 is SGHDT and CDR2 is YYEEEE in the germline V gene. V dropped 0 bases and J dropped 4 bases, with 8 bases sitting between them. CDR3 length equals 14 residues. DNA for the CDR3: TGTGCCAGCAGCTTGGGGCAATTAAATCAGCCCCAGCATTTT. It specifies CASSLGQLNQPQHF.

This rearrangement joins TRBV19 to TRBJ2-7; 7 nucleotides line up with TRBD2. With 7 bases clipped from V and 3 bases from J, the junction kept 15 bases outside the gene matches. Germline-derived CDR1 and CDR2 are LNHDA and SQIVND (reference sequence). This CDR3 region has 16 residues. The CDR3 nucleotides are TGTGCCAGTACGCCAGTTCCCTGGGGGGGGAGCTACGAGCAGTACGTC. As protein: CASTPVPWGGSYEQYV.

The chain is built from TRBV6-5 and TRBJ1-5; 10 nucleotides agree with TRBD1. J gave up 1 base and V 4 bases, and 1 base lay outside the gene matches. The germline gives CDR1 MNHEY, CDR2 SVGAGI. The CDR3 contains 15 residues. The CDR3, as DNA: TGTGCCAGCAGTTCGGGACAGGGGAGCAATCAGCCCCAGCATTTT. Amino acids: CASSSGQGSNQPQHF.

The sample holds one count of this clone. The CDR3 protein is CASSLGRGAGEQYF. The CDR3 DNA sequence: TGTGCCAGCAGCTTAGGTCGGGGGGCTGGGGAGCAGTACTTC. The chain joins TRBV11-2 to TRBJ2-7, with a tentative D call TRBD2 (7 bases). Germline CDR1 reads SGHAT; CDR2 reads FQNNGV. CDR3 size: 14 residues. Trimming took off 1 base at V and 7 bases at J, with 14 bases between the two ends. The variable domain in full, completed from reference TRBV11-2 and TRBJ2-7, reads EAGVAQSPRYKIIEKRQSVAFWCNPISGHATLYWYQQILGQGPKLLIQFQNNGVVDDSQLPKDRFSAERLKGVDSTLKIQPAKLEDSAVYLCASSLGRGAGEQYFGPGTRLTVT.

This clone was counted a single time. This chain links TRBV5-6 with TRBJ2-5; 7 bases align to TRBD1. Trimming took 0 bases from V and 4 from J; bases not matched to a gene: 6. The germline V gene has CDR1 SGHDT and CDR2 YYEEEE. CDR3 length equals 15 residues. CDR3 nucleotides: TGTGCCAGCAGCTTGGGACACAGGGGAGTAGAGACCCAGTACTTC. Protein sequence: CASSLGHRGVETQYF.

This clone was counted a single time. This sequence joins TRBV19 and TRBJ1-2; D may be TRBD1 (5 bases). CDR3 length: 14 amino acids. Looked up from germline, CDR1 is LNHDA and CDR2 is SQIVND (reference sequence). Trimming left V 3 bases short and J 2 bases short, with 10 bases between. This CDR3 reads CASSMVDINYGYTF. DNA for the CDR3: TGTGCCAGTAGTATGGTGGACATAAACTATGGCTACACCTTC. The variable domain in full, with the rest retrieved from reference TRBV19 and TRBJ1-2, is DGGITQSPKYLFRKEGQNVTLSCEQNLNHDAMYWYRQDPGQGLRLIYYSQIVNDFQKGDIAEGYSVSREKKESFPLTVTSAQKNPTAFYLCASSMVDINYGYTFGSGTRLTVV.

This clone was observed a single time. CDR3 in amino acids: CASSLRRLAGETQYF. CDR3 nucleotides: TGTGCCAGTAGTCTCCGCCGACTAGCTGGAGAGACCCAGTACTTC. The rearrangement joins TRBV19 to TRBJ2-5; 7 bases align to TRBD2. Losses at the gene ends were 5 bases for V and 4 bases for J; bases not matched to a gene: 10. This CDR3 has 15 amino acids. Germline V gene lookup returns CDR1 LNHDA and CDR2 SQIVND (reference sequence).

The J gene is TRBJ2-7, the V gene TRBV4-3, with a tentative D call TRBD2 (5 bases). V lost 8 bases and J lost 0, with 26 bases in between. CDR1 and CDR2 from the germline V gene are LGHNA and YSLEER. The length of the CDR3 is 18 residues. The CDR3 bases are TGCGCCAGCTCCTCTGGCCGGTGTAGCGTCTGGGACTCCTACGAGCAGTACGTC. Protein product: CASSSGRCSVWDSYEQYV.

The chain recombines TRBV5-6 with TRBJ1-1, with D maybe TRBD1 (6 bases). Germline V gene sequence: CDR1 SGHDT, CDR2 YYEEEE. This CDR3 spans 14 amino acids. The V end lost 4 bases, the J end lost 8 bases, and 18 bases lay between the germline ends. The CDR3 protein is CASSNGPDSPEAFF. In DNA, the CDR3 is TGTGCCAGCAGCAACGGGCCGGACAGTCCAGAAGCTTTCTTT.

The chain is built from TRBV18 and TRBJ2-5; D is possibly TRBD2 (6 bases). The CDR3 loop spans 12 amino acids. Germline V CDR1 and CDR2: KGHSH, LQKENI. V lost 3 bases to trimming and J lost 12 bases, with 14 bases between them. This chain's CDR3 is CASSPALGGEYF. For the CDR3, the DNA is TGTGCCAGCTCACCCGCACTGGGGGGAGAGTACTTC.

This sequence joins TRBV6-5 and TRBJ1-5, with D hard to call. V lost 2 bases and J 5 bases, leaving 10 bases between the germline ends. The CDR3 covers 14 residues. CDR1 is MNHEY, CDR2 SVGAGI, per germline. CDR3 DNA: TGTGCCAGCAGTTACGCAGCCGGGGATCAGCCCCAGCATTTT. It codes for CASSYAAGDQPQHF.

The chain has TRBV4-2 and TRBJ1-4; 9 nucleotides match TRBD1. The trim removed 1 base at V and 10 bases at J, leaving 13 bases unmatched. This CDR3 is 17 amino acids long. The germline V gene has CDR1 LGHNA and CDR2 YNFKEQ. The CDR3 here is CASSQGAPGQGLGKLFF. CDR3 DNA: TGTGCCAGCAGCCAAGGGGCCCCGGGACAGGGCCTGGGAAAACTGTTTTTT.

The chain links TRBV9 to TRBJ2-1, with 14 bases identical to TRBD2. V shed 2 bases and J 8 bases; nucleotides not matched to a gene: 3. CDR1 and CDR2 (germline): SGDLS, YYNGEE. The CDR3 covers 15 residues. The CDR3: CASSVTSGGADEQFF. CDR3 in DNA: TGTGCCAGCAGCGTGACTAGCGGGGGGGCCGATGAGCAGTTCTTC.

As DNA, the CDR3 is TGTGCCAGCAGCGGACGGACTAGCTTAAACCTGAATGAGCAGTTCTTC. Its translation: CASSGRTSLNLNEQFF. The chain uses TRBV11-3 and TRBJ2-1, with 8 bases aligning to TRBD2. Germline CDR1 and CDR2: SGHNT and YENEEA. The CDR3 sequence is 16 residues long. V trimming: 5 bases; J trimming: 7 bases; junction bases outside the gene matches: 13.

V and J are TRBV6-5 and TRBJ2-2; 10 bases map to TRBD1. Trimming at V came to 8 bases and at J to 4 bases, leaving 7 bases not matched to a gene. This CDR3 has 15 residues. Germline V gene data show CDR1 as MNHEY and CDR2 as SVGAGI. Written as DNA, the CDR3 is TGTGCCAGCGGCCGACAGGGGGCCCCCACCGGGGAGCTGTTTTTT. Its protein product is CASGRQGAPTGELFF.

The rearrangement joins TRBV11-2 to TRBJ2-7; no clear D. The CDR3 runs to 13 residues. The germline gives CDR1 SGHAT, CDR2 FQNNGV. Deletions cut 1 base from V and 3 bases from J, with 7 bases between. Written as DNA, the CDR3 is TGTGCCAGCAGCTTAGGAGGCGGCTACGAGCAGTACGTC. Protein product: CASSLGGGYEQYV.

The chain employs TRBV19 and TRBJ1-5; D unclear. Germline CDR1 is LNHDA and CDR2 is SQIVND (reference sequence). V lost 2 bases to trimming and J lost 4 bases, with 18 bases between them. The CDR3 consists of 17 residues. The CDR3: CASSIPPVVGSNQPQHF. The DNA for the CDR3 is TGTGCCAGTAGTATACCCCCCGTGGTAGGGAGTAATCAGCCCCAGCATTTT. The whole variable domain, remainder taken from reference TRBV19 and TRBJ1-5, is DGGITQSPKYLFRKEGQNVTLSCEQNLNHDAMYWYRQDPGQGLRLIYYSQIVNDFQKGDIAEGYSVSREKKESFPLTVTSAQKNPTAFYLCASSIPPVVGSNQPQHFGDGTRLSIL.

The rearrangement uses TRBV6-5 and TRBJ2-7, with 7 nucleotides matching TRBD1. The CDR3 is made up of 15 amino acids. V was pared by 0 bases and J by 3 bases, with 5 bases of the junction left unmatched. Germline values: CDR1 MNHEY, CDR2 SVGAGI. As DNA, the CDR3 is TGTGCCAGCAGTTACTCTGGGACAGCCTACTACGAGCAGTACTTC. Translated: CASSYSGTAYYEQYF.

CDR3 loop: CASNRDGETQYF. Written as DNA, the CDR3 is TGTGCCTCGAACAGGGATGGGGAGACCCAGTACTTC. The chain joins TRBV7-9 to TRBJ2-5; TRBD1 might be the D (6 bases). This CDR3 is built from 12 residues. Deletions cut 11 bases from V and 5 bases from J, with 15 bases between. Germline CDR1 and CDR2: SEHNR and FQNEAQ (reference sequence). The full variable domain, rest sourced from reference TRBV7-9 and TRBJ2-5, is DTGVSQNPRHKITKRGQNVTFRCDPISEHNRLYWYRQTLGQGPEFLTYFQNEAQLEKSRLLSDRFSAERPKGSFSTLEIQRTEQGDSAMYLCASNRDGETQYFGPGTRLLVL.

The gene calls are TRBV4-1 and TRBJ1-1; no reliable D call. V gave up 4 bases and J gave up 4 bases, with 16 bases separating them. CDR3 length: 15 residues. Germline V gene data show CDR1 as MGHRA and CDR2 as YSYEKL. CDR3 amino acids: CASSLYGEGGTEAFF. In DNA, the CDR3 is TGCGCCAGCAGCCTCTACGGGGAAGGAGGCACTGAAGCTTTCTTT.

This chain links TRBV6-4 with TRBJ2-7, with D maybe TRBD2 (5 bases). V lost 8 bases and J 4 bases, leaving 12 bases between the germline ends. The CDR3 is made up of 12 amino acids. Germline loops: CDR1 MRHNA, CDR2 SNTAGT. CDR3 loop: CASPRVLYEQYF. The CDR3 DNA follows: TGTGCCAGCCCGAGGGTTCTGTACGAGCAGTACTTC.

The chain recombines TRBV6-5 with TRBJ2-7; a weak D match, TRBD2 (6 bases). Germline V CDR1 and CDR2: MNHEY, SVGAGI. Trimming stripped 5 bases from V and 6 bases from J, with 17 bases between. The CDR3 is 14 amino acids. This CDR3 is CASSETPGGFEQYV. DNA for the CDR3: TGTGCCAGCAGTGAGACACCCGGAGGGTTCGAGCAGTACGTC.

The chain joins TRBV13 to TRBJ2-1; no firm D call. CDR1 PRHDT and CDR2 FYEKMQ come from the germline V gene (reference sequence). Trimming pared 0 bases from V and 2 bases from J, leaving 5 bases between. The CDR3 length is 14 residues. The CDR3 DNA reads TGTGCCAGCAGCTTAGGCACGGCCTACAATGAGCAGTTCTTC. Its protein product is CASSLGTAYNEQFF.

This clone was detected a few times. The V call is TRBV25-1, the J call TRBJ1-2; weak D call: TRBD1 (6 bases). The germline CDR1 and CDR2 sequences are MGHDK and SYGVNS. The V end was cut by 6 bases, the J end by 4 bases, with 12 bases between. This CDR3 has 13 residues. In nucleotides, the CDR3 is TGTGCCAGCAGCTCTACAGGGACCTATGGCTACACCTTC. It translates to CASSSTGTYGYTF.

V and J are TRBV9 and TRBJ2-1; TRBD2 matches 11 bases. Germline V gives CDR1 SGDLS, CDR2 YYNGEE. The CDR3 covers 15 residues. The trim removed 3 bases at V and 5 bases at J, leaving 4 bases unmatched. The chain's CDR3 is CASSGTSGWHNEQFF. The DNA for the CDR3 is TGTGCCAGCAGCGGGACTAGCGGGTGGCACAATGAGCAGTTCTTC.

This clone appeared once. V usage is TRBV7-3 and J usage is TRBJ2-4; 9 bases line up with TRBD1. Germline V gives CDR1 SGHTA, CDR2 FQGTGA. V was pared by 11 bases and J by 2 bases, with 7 bases of the junction left unmatched. The CDR3 loop spans 14 amino acids. CDR3 coding DNA: TGTGCCCGATCGACAGGGGGAACCAAAAACATTCAGTACTTC. This gives the protein CARSTGGTKNIQYF.

This chain links TRBV5-6 with TRBJ2-1, with D possibly matching TRBD2 (5 bases). Germline V gene lookup returns CDR1 SGHDT and CDR2 YYEEEE. V was clipped by 0 bases and J by 6 bases, with 13 bases between them. This CDR3 has 15 amino acids. The CDR3 DNA reads TGTGCCAGCAGCTTGGAGGCAGCGGCGCGCAATGAGCAGTTCTTC. It encodes CASSLEAAARNEQFF.